These 13 T cell receptor beta chains were all obtained from the same sample, sequenced in a study of T cell repertoires in cytomegalovirus infection. Each CDR3 protein is one row after TCRdb ran MiXCR on the reads. The table includes just over 150,000 distinct CDR3 sequences, 23% detected once. The sequencing sample was made of PBMCs. Receptors were obtained from a human donor in good health (CMV status not recorded). Some clones in this sample may be carry-over from other donors' samples.

This clonotype was picked up many times. The rearrangement uses TRBV4-1 and TRBJ2-3, with 12 bases identical to TRBD2. CDR1 MGHRA and CDR2 YSYEKL come from the germline V gene. J was trimmed by 2 bases and V by 0 bases; bases with no gene match: 3. This CDR3 comprises 17 residues. The CDR3 loop reads CASSQEGLAGPTDTQYF. In nucleotides, the CDR3 is TGCGCCAGCAGCCAAGAAGGACTAGCGGGGCCCACAGATACGCAGTATTTT.

The V call is TRBV7-2, the J call TRBJ2-1; TRBD1 aligns across 8 bases. Germline values: CDR1 SGHTA, CDR2 FQGNSA. There are 14 residues in the CDR3. The V gene end was trimmed by 8 bases and the J gene end by 4 bases; junction bases not matched to a gene: 7. The chain's CDR3 is CASQTGVRYNEQFF. CDR3 bases: TGTGCCAGCCAGACAGGGGTGCGTTACAATGAGCAGTTCTTC.

This clonotype was seen more than once but under ten times. The J gene is TRBJ2-7, the V gene TRBV27; no definite D call. The CDR3 runs to 11 residues. Looked up from germline, CDR1 is MNHEY and CDR2 is SMNVEV (reference sequence). CDR3 region: CVILRAYEQYF. CDR3 nucleotide sequence: TGTGTCATACTAAGGGCCTACGAGCAGTACTTC.

As to this clonotype: An end of the junction does not agree with germline; a read error may underlie this. This chain uses TRBV7-7 with TRBJ2-5, with 10 bases lining up with TRBD2. The CDR3 extends over 15 amino acids. CDR1 and CDR2 (germline): SSHAT, FNYEAQ (reference sequence). The CDR3 region is CASSLGTSGKETQYF. The CDR3 bases are TGTGCTAGCAGCTTAGGAACTAGCGGGAAGGAGACCCAGTACTTC.

At least ten counts were recorded for this clonotype. The rearrangement joins TRBV6-1 to TRBJ1-6, with TRBD1 matching 7 bases. J was trimmed by 12 bases and V by 0 bases; bases with no gene match: 8. This CDR3 is 15 amino acids long. The V gene's germline CDR1 is MNHNS and CDR2 SASEGT. The CDR3 reads CASSEALPRGRPLHF. The CDR3 nucleotides are TGTGCCAGCAGTGAAGCGCTTCCTAGGGGGCGACCCCTCCACTTT.

V usage is TRBV2 and J usage is TRBJ1-2; possible D gene TRBD1, 5 bases. Deletions cut 2 bases from V and 8 bases from J, with 9 bases between. The length of the CDR3 is 12 residues. The V gene's germline CDR1 is SNHLY and CDR2 FYNNEI. This CDR3 reads CASSEQGGGYTF. CDR3 coding DNA: TGTGCCAGCAGTGAACAGGGCGGGGGCTACACCTTC.

This clonotype was seen more than once but under ten times. The genes are TRBV29-1 and TRBJ2-5; unclear D gene. Trimming removed 3 bases at V and 0 bases at J, with 17 bases between. The CDR3 is made up of 16 amino acids. Germline assignment: CDR1 SQVTM and CDR2 ANQGSEA. CDR3 loop: CSVDSWDDKYQETQYF. CDR3 nucleotide sequence: TGCAGCGTTGATTCATGGGATGACAAGTACCAAGAGACCCAGTACTTC.

This clonotype was found a few times. The chain is built from TRBV4-2 and TRBJ2-2; 11 bases map to TRBD2. J lost 1 base, V lost 1 base, and 5 bases had no gene match. Germline loops: CDR1 LGHNA, CDR2 YNFKEQ. The CDR3 is made up of 18 amino acids. DNA for the CDR3: TGTGCCAGCAGCCAAGCGATCGGGACTAGCGGGAACACCGGGGAGCTGTTTTTT. It encodes CASSQAIGTSGNTGELFF.

This clonotype has ten or more counts. The rearrangement links TRBV7-2 to TRBJ1-4, with TRBD1 identical over 10 bases. The length of the CDR3 is 17 residues. In germline, CDR1 is SGHTA, CDR2 FQGNSA. The ends lost 1 base at V and 1 base at J; junction bases unmatched: 3. Written as DNA, the CDR3 is TGTGCCAGCAGCTTAGGACAGGGGGCGAAAACTAATGAAAAACTGTTTTTT. It codes for CASSLGQGAKTNEKLFF. Filled out from reference TRBV7-2 and TRBJ1-4, the complete variable domain reads GAGVSQSPSNKVTEKGKDVELRCDPISGHTALYWYRQSLGQGLEFLIYFQGNSAPDKSGLPSDRFSAERTGGSVSTLTIQRTQQEDSAVYLCASSLGQGAKTNEKLFFGSGTQLSVL.

The table lists this clonotype with a few counts. The gene calls are TRBV7-8 and TRBJ2-1, with 9 positions matching TRBD2. CDR3 length: 14 amino acids. Germline V gives CDR1 SGHVS, CDR2 FQNEAQ. V trimming: 3 bases; J trimming: 8 bases; junction bases outside the gene matches: 5. The CDR3, as DNA: TGTGCCAGCAGCTTTACTAGCGGGTCAGATGAGCAGTTCTTC. Its translation: CASSFTSGSDEQFF.

This chain links TRBV5-4 with TRBJ2-2, with 10 bases aligning to TRBD2. The germline CDR1 and CDR2 sequences are SGHNT and YYREEE (reference sequence). This CDR3 has 17 residues. The ends lost 0 bases at V and 3 bases at J; junction bases unmatched: 5. The CDR3 DNA reads as TGTGCCAGCAGCTTGGGAAAGAGCGGGAGGGACACCGGGGAGCTGTTTTTT. Its translation is CASSLGKSGRDTGELFF.

The chain couples TRBV27 to TRBJ2-3; the D gene is possibly TRBD1 (5 bases). The V end was cut by 2 bases, the J end by 1 base, with 10 bases between. Germline V lookup: CDR1 MNHEY, CDR2 SMNVEV (reference sequence). The CDR3 is made up of 15 amino acids. The chain's CDR3 is CASSLQGTRTDTQYF. The CDR3 coding sequence is TGTGCCAGCAGTTTACAGGGCACGCGCACAGATACGCAGTATTTT.

The rearrangement links TRBV30 to TRBJ2-3, with 8 bases lining up with TRBD2. The CDR3 is made up of 18 amino acids. Germline CDR1 GTSNPN, CDR2 SVGIG (reference sequence). J was trimmed by 2 bases and V by 0 bases; bases with no gene match: 13. The DNA for the CDR3 is TGTGCCTGGAGTGTACCCGCGGGAGGTCCGGCAAACACAGATACGCAGTATTTT. Residues: CAWSVPAGGPANTDTQYF.